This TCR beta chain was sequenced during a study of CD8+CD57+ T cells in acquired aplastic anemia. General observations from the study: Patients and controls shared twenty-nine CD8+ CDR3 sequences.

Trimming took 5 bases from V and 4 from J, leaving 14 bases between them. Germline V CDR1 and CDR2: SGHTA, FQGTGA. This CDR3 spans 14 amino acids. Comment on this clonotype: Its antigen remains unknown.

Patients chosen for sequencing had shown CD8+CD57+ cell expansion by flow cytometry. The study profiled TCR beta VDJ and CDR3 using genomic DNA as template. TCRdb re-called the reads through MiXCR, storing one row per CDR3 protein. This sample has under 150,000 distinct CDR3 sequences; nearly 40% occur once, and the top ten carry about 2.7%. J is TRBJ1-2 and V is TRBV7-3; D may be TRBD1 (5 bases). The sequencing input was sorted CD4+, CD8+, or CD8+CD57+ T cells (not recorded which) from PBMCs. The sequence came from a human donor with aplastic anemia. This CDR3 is CASSALGGSYGYTF. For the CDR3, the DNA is TGTGCCAGCAGCGCCTTGGGGGGAAGCTATGGCTACACCTTC.